These 16 T cell receptor beta chains originate from one sample sequenced in a study of vaccination and CD4 T cells after COVID-19. Time point meaning: late sampling 161 to 241 days after vaccination in a few convalescent patients. As to treatment: approximately nine-day PBMC culture with coronavirus spike peptide pools or control peptides (ViraFEST assay). Which antigens these TCRs recognize remains unknown. Cultured CD4+ T cell DNA underwent sequencing with the Oncomine TCR Beta short-read assay. TCRdb re-derived calls from the PCR reads in MiXCR, one entry per CDR3 protein. Of roughly 20,000 distinct CDR3 sequences detected, less than 40% appear once; the ten largest clones hold around 3%. The material sequenced was CD4+ T cells from blood, cultured in vitro, taken about 7 months after SARS-CoV-2 vaccination. These receptors came from a human donor who had recovered from COVID-19.

This clonotype has more than one count but fewer than ten. V is TRBV7-9 and J is TRBJ2-7, with D unresolved. Trimming took 2 bases from V and 2 from J, leaving 7 bases between them. The CDR3 contains 13 residues. CDR1 SEHNR and CDR2 FQNEAQ come from the germline V gene (reference sequence). The chain's CDR3 is CASSLSGTYEQYF. The CDR3 DNA sequence: TGTGCCAGCAGCTTATCTGGAACCTACGAGCAGTACTTC. Full variable domain (rest looked up from reference TRBV7-9 and TRBJ2-7): DTGVSQNPRHKITKRGQNVTFRCDPISEHNRLYWYRQTLGQGPEFLTYFQNEAQLEKSRLLSDRFSAERPKGSFSTLEIQRTEQGDSAMYLCASSLSGTYEQYFGPGTRLTVT.

V usage is TRBV6-2 or TRBV6-3 and J usage is TRBJ2-7, with a possible D match to TRBD1 (7 bases). V gave up 6 bases and J gave up 5 bases, with 20 bases separating them. CDR3 size: 15 residues. Germline V gene lookup returns CDR1 MNHEY and CDR2 SVGEGT. This CDR3 is CASRPLGGGFHEQYF. The CDR3 DNA follows: TGTGCCAGCAGGCCCCTCGGAGGGGGCTTCCACGAGCAGTACTTC.

The DNA of the CDR3 is TGTGCCAGCGGTGTAAACAGTCCTTTCTACAATGAGCAGTTCTTC. Amino acid sequence: CASGVNSPFYNEQFF. This chain uses TRBV28 with TRBJ2-1; no reliable D call. V was trimmed by 8 bases and J by 3 bases, leaving 17 bases between them. The germline CDR1 and CDR2 sequences are MDHEN and SYDVKM. The CDR3 extends over 15 amino acids. Combining the CDR3 with reference TRBV28 and TRBJ2-1 gives the whole variable domain DVKVTQSSRYLVKRTGEKVFLECVQDMDHENMFWYRQDPGLGLRLIYFSYDVKMKEKGDIPEGYSVSREKKERFSLILESASTNQTSMYLCASGVNSPFYNEQFFGPGTRLTVL.

This rearrangement joins TRBV20-1 to TRBJ1-5; TRBD1 agrees at 8 bases. V lost 1 base, J lost 4 bases, and 6 bases stayed unmatched. Germline V gene lookup returns CDR1 DFQATT and CDR2 SNEGSKA (reference sequence). The CDR3 extends over 15 amino acids. In DNA, the CDR3 is TGCAGTGCTAGAGTCCGGGACAGGCCTAATCAGCCCCAGCATTTT. It codes for CSARVRDRPNQPQHF.

This chain connects TRBV20-1 to TRBJ1-1; D may be TRBD1 (5 bases). The CDR3 covers 13 residues. V was shortened by 7 bases and J by 0 bases, with 12 bases between the two germline ends. The V gene's germline CDR1 is DFQATT and CDR2 SNEGSKA (reference sequence). CDR3 nucleotides: TGCAGTGGGTCACGGGGCGTGAACACTGAAGCTTTCTTT. Residues: CSGSRGVNTEAFF.

J is TRBJ2-2 and V is TRBV5-8, with 10 bases that match TRBD1. Germline assignment: CDR1 SGHTS and CDR2 YDEGEE. The CDR3 is 17 amino acids. Losses at the gene ends were 6 bases for V and 4 bases for J; bases not matched to a gene: 12. The CDR3 spells CASNDRDRGQVTGELFF. The CDR3 DNA reads TGTGCCAGCAACGACCGGGACAGGGGCCAGGTCACCGGGGAGCTGTTTTTT.

The rearrangement uses TRBV11-2 and TRBJ2-1; the D gene is possibly TRBD2 (5 bases). The germline gives CDR1 SGHAT, CDR2 FQNNGV. V lost 0 bases and J 3 bases, leaving 6 bases between the germline ends. This CDR3 comprises 14 residues. The chain's CDR3 is CASSLDRDYNEQFF. CDR3 coding DNA: TGTGCCAGCAGCTTAGATCGGGACTACAATGAGCAGTTCTTC.

This sequence joins TRBV6-5 and TRBJ2-3, with D tentatively TRBD1 (6 bases). Germline lookup yields CDR1 MNHEY and CDR2 SVGAGI. This CDR3 is built from 14 residues. V was clipped by 4 bases and J by 0 bases, with 8 bases between them. CDR3 DNA sequence: TGTGCCAGCAGTTGGGGGCTTAGCACAGATACGCAGTATTTT. Translation gives CASSWGLSTDTQYF.

The chain carries TRBV20-1 and TRBJ2-1, with D possibly matching TRBD1 (6 bases). Germline V gives CDR1 DFQATT, CDR2 SNEGSKA (reference sequence). The CDR3 extends over 18 amino acids. Between the trimmed V and J ends, which lost 3 bases and 5 bases, there was a span of 26 bases. CDR3 coding DNA: TGCAGTGCTAGTGACCGCGGTTCCGGGACACTCAAAAACAATGAGCAGTTCTTC. This sequence encodes CSASDRGSGTLKNNEQFF.

This clonotype was counted between two and nine times. The V and J genes are TRBV20-1 and TRBJ2-2; D ambiguous. V was clipped by 3 bases and J by 5 bases, with 10 bases between them. The CDR3 is 13 residues long. CDR1 DFQATT and CDR2 SNEGSKA come from the germline V gene (reference sequence). The CDR3 protein is CSASPDVTGELFF. Written as DNA, the CDR3 is TGCAGTGCTAGTCCGGACGTAACCGGGGAGCTGTTTTTT.

This clonotype has a handful of counts. J is TRBJ2-1 and V is TRBV20-1; the match to TRBD1 covers 9 bases. The CDR3 totals 12 residues. Germline-derived CDR1 and CDR2 are DFQATT and SNEGSKA (reference sequence). V lost 5 bases, J lost 6 bases, and 2 bases stayed unmatched. CDR3 residues: CSAWDRVNEQFF. The CDR3 DNA is TGCAGTGCTTGGGACAGGGTCAATGAGCAGTTCTTC.

In its sample, this clonotype ranks as medium-sized. CDR3 amino acids: CASSLAGGHGNQPQHF. In nucleotides, the CDR3 is TGTGCCAGCAGCTTAGCGGGGGGGCATGGCAATCAGCCCCAGCATTTT. V gene TRBV7-2 combines with J gene TRBJ1-5; perhaps TRBD1 as D (6 bases). The CDR3 spans 16 residues. The V gene lost 0 bases and the J gene lost 2 bases, with 11 bases spanning the gap. Germline CDR1 and CDR2: SGHTA and FQGNSA.

A few counts support this clonotype. This chain connects TRBV7-8 to TRBJ2-3; no clear D. V was cut by 4 bases and J by 5 bases, with 7 bases left in between. CDR3 length equals 12 residues. CDR1 SGHVS and CDR2 FQNEAQ come from the germline V gene. The CDR3 region is CASSWSEDTQYF. CDR3 nucleotide sequence: TGTGCCAGCAGCTGGAGCGAAGATACGCAGTATTTT.

This clonotype was seen only a few times. The rearrangement links TRBV21-1 to TRBJ2-5; TRBD1, the D gene given by the table, was not confirmed from the DNA. TRBV21-1 is a pseudogene. The CDR3 contains 19 residues. The CDR3 region has the DNA TGTGCCAGCAGCAAAGGGAGGACAGGGGTTCTCTCTGAAGCAGAGACCCAGTACTTC. It translates to CASSKGRTGVLSEAETQYF.

V is TRBV7-2 and J is TRBJ2-5; weak D call: TRBD1 (5 bases). The V gene's germline CDR1 is SGHTA and CDR2 FQGNSA. The V end lost 1 base, the J end lost 3 bases, and 9 bases lay between the germline ends. This CDR3 comprises 14 residues. CDR3 residues: CASSLVGREETQYF. For the CDR3, the DNA is TGTGCCAGCAGCTTAGTGGGCAGGGAAGAGACCCAGTACTTC.

This clonotype has a handful of counts. This chain links TRBV20-1 with TRBJ2-1, with TRBD2 as a possible D gene (6 bases). Trimming took 3 bases from V and 10 from J, leaving 25 bases between them. Germline CDR1 DFQATT, CDR2 SNEGSKA (reference sequence). The CDR3 sequence is 16 residues long. This CDR3 reads CSASWFWRDRPTEQFF. The CDR3 DNA is TGCAGTGCTAGTTGGTTCTGGCGGGATCGCCCCACGGAGCAGTTCTTC.